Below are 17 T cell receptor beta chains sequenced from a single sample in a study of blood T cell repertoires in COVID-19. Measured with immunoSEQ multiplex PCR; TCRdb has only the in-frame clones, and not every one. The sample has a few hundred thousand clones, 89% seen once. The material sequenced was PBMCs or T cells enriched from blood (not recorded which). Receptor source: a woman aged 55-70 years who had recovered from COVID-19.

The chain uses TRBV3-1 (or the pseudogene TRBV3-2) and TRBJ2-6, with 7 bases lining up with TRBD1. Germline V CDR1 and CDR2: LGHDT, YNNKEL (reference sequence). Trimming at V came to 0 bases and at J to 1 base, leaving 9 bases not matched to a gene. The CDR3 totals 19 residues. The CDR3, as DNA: TGTGCCAGCAGCCAAGAATACAGGGGTCTTACTTCTGGGGCCAACGTCCTGACTTTC. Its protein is CASSQEYRGLTSGANVLTF.

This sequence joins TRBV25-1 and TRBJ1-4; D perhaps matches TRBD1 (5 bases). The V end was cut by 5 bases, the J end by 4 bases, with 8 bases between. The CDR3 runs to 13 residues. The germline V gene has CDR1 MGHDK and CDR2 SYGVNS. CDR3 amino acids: CASSWGINEKLFF. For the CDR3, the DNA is TGTGCCAGCAGTTGGGGCATTAATGAAAAACTGTTTTTT.

CDR3: CASSSRRTLAVNTEAFF. The CDR3 nucleotides read TGTGCCAGCAGCTCCAGGAGGACCCTCGCGGTGAACACTGAAGCTTTCTTT. The chain combines TRBV7-9 with TRBJ1-1; D remains ambiguous. The CDR3 extends over 17 amino acids. CDR1 SEHNR and CDR2 FQNEAQ come from the germline V gene (reference sequence). V was clipped by 4 bases and J by 0 bases, with 18 bases between them.

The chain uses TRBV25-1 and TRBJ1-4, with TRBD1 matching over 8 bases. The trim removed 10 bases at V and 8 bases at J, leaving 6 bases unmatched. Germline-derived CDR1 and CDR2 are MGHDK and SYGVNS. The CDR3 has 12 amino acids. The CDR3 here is CATEQGDEKLFF. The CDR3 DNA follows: TGTGCCACCGAACAGGGGGACGAAAAACTGTTTTTT. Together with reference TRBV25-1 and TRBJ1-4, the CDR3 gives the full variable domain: EADIYQTPRYLVIGTGKKITLECSQTMGHDKMYWYQQDPGMELHLIHYSYGVNSTEKGDLSSESTVSRIRTEHFPLTLESARPSHTSQYLCATEQGDEKLFFGSGTQLSVL.

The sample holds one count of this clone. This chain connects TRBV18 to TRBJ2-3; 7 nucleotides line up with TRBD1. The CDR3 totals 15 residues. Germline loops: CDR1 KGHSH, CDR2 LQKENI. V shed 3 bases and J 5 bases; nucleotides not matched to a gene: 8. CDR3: CASSPRGQDRDTQYF. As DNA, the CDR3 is TGTGCCAGCTCACCGAGGGGGCAGGACAGAGATACGCAGTATTTT.

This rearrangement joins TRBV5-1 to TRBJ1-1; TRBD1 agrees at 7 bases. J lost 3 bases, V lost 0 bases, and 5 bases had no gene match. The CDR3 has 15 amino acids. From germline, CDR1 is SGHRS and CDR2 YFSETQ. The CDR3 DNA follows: TGCGCCAGCAGCTTGGCCGGGCAGGGGGACACTGAAGCTTTCTTT. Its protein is CASSLAGQGDTEAFF.

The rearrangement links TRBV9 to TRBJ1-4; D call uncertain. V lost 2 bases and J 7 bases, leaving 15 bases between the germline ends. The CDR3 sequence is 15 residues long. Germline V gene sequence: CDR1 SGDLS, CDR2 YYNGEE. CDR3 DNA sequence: TGTGCCAGCAGCGTTTCAGGCGGGTTACCTGAAAAACTGTTTTTT. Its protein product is CASSVSGGLPEKLFF.

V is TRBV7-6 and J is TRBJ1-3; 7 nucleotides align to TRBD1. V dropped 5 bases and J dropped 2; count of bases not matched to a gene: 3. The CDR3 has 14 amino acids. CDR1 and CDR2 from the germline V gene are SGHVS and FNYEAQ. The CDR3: CASSRQGTGNTIYF. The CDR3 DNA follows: TGTGCCAGCAGCCGACAGGGAACTGGAAACACCATATATTTT.

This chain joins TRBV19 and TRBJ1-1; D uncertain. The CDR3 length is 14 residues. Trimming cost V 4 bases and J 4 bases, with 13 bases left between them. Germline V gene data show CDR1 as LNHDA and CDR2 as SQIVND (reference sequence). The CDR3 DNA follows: TGTGCCAGTAGTACCAGACCGGGAGGCACTGAAGCTTTCTTT. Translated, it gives CASSTRPGGTEAFF. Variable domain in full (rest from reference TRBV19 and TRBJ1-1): DGGITQSPKYLFRKEGQNVTLSCEQNLNHDAMYWYRQDPGQGLRLIYYSQIVNDFQKGDIAEGYSVSREKKESFPLTVTSAQKNPTAFYLCASSTRPGGTEAFFGQGTRLTVV.

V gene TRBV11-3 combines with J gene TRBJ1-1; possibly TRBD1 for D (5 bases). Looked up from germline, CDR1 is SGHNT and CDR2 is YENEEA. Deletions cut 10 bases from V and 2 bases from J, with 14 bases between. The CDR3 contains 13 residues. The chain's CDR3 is CATSGTDNTEAFF. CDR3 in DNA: TGTGCCACCTCCGGGACTGACAACACTGAAGCTTTCTTT.

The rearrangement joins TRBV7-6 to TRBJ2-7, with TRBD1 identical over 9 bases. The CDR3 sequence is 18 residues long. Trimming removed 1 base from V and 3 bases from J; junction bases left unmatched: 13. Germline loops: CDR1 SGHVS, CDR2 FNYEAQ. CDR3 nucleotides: TGTGCCAGCAGCTTAGGGGGACTCCGGGACAGGGATCTCTACGAGCAGTACTTC. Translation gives CASSLGGLRDRDLYEQYF.

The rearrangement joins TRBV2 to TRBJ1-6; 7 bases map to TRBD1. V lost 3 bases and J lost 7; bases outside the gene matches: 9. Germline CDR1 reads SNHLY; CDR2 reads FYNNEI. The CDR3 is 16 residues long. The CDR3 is CASSDPGQVDNSPLHF. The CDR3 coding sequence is TGTGCCAGCAGTGATCCTGGACAGGTCGACAATTCACCCCTCCACTTT.

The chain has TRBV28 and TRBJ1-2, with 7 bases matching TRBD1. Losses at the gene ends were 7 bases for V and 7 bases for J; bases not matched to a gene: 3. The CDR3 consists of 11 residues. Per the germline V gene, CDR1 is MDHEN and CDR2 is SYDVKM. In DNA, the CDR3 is TGTGCCAGCACAACAGGGGTTGGCTACACCTTC. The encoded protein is CASTTGVGYTF.

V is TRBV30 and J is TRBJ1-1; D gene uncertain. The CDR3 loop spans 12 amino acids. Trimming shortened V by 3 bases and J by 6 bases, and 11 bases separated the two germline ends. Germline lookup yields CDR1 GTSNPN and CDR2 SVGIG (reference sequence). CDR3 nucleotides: TGTGCCTGGAGGGTTGGCTGGTCTGAAGCTTTCTTT. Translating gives CAWRVGWSEAFF.

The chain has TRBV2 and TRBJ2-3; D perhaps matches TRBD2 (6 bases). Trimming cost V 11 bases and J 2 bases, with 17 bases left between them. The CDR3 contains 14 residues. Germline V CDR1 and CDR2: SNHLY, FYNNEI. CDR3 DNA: TGTGCCTCCCGTAGGGACTTGAACACAGATACGCAGTATTTT. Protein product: CASRRDLNTDTQYF.

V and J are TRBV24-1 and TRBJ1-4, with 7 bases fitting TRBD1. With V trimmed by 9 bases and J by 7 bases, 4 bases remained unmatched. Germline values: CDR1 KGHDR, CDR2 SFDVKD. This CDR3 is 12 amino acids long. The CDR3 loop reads CATRQGGEKLFF. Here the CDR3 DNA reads TGTGCCACCCGACAGGGCGGTGAAAAACTGTTTTTT.

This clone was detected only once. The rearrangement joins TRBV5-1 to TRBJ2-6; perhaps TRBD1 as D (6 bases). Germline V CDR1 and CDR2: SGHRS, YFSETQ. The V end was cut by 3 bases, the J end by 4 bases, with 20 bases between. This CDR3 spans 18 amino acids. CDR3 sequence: CASSYRTAVTTGANVLTF. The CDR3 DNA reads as TGCGCCAGCAGCTACCGGACAGCGGTAACTACCGGGGCCAACGTCCTGACTTTC.